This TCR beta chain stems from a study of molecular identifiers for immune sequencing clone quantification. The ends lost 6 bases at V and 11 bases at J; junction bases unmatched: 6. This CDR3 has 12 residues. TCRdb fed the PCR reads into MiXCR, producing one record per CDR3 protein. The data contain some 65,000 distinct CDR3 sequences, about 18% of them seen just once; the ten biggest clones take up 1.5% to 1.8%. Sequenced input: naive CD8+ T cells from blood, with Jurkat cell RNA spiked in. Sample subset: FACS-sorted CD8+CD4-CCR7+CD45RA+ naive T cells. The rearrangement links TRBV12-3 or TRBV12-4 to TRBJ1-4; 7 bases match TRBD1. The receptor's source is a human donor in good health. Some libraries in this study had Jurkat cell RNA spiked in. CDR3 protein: CASSLGGQKLFF. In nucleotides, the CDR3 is TGTGCCAGCAGCCTGGGGGGACAGAAACTGTTTTTT.